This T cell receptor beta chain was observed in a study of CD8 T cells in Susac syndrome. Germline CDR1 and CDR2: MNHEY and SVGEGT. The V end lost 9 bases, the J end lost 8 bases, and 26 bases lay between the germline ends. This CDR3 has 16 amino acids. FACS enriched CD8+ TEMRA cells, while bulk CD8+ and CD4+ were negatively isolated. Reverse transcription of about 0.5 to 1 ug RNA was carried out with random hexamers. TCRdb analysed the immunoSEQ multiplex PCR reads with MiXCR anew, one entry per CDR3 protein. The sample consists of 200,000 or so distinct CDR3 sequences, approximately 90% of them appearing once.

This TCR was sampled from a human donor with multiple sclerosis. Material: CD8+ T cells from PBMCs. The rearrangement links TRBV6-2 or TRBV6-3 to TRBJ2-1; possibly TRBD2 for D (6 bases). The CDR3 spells CASMRGIARVSDEQFF. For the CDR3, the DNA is TGTGCCAGTATGCGGGGTATAGCGAGGGTAAGCGATGAGCAGTTCTTC.